The next 20 T cell receptor beta chains were all read from a single sample in a study of T-cell reconstitution after alpha-beta-depleted transplantation in children. For TCRbeta, the library was prepared with unique molecular identifiers. TCRdb passed the PCR reads through MiXCR, listing each CDR3 protein once. This table holds 450,000 to 550,000 distinct CDR3 sequences, roughly an eighth found once. The material was PBMCs, mostly from graft donor cells, obtained 180 days after TCRalphabeta/CD19-depleted stem cell transplant. Receptors originate from a female patient aged 2 to 10 who had a stem cell transplant for aplastic anemia, so the T cells may come from the graft donor.

This clonotype was detected ten times or more. Germline and junction disagree at one end, which may indicate a read error. The rearrangement joins TRBV5-1 to TRBJ2-7; 8 bases are shared with TRBD2. This CDR3 comprises 13 residues. Per germline, CDR1 SGHRS and CDR2 YFSETQ. CDR3 DNA sequence: TGTGCCAGCAGTCTAGCGGGTACCTACGAGCAGTACTTC. It encodes CASSLAGTYEQYF.

A note on this clonotype: At one end the junction does not follow the germline gene, possibly because of a read error. V is TRBV9 and J is TRBJ2-7; TRBD2 aligns across 11 bases. CDR1 is SGDLS, CDR2 YYNGEE, per germline. CDR3 length equals 16 residues. This CDR3 is CASSVEGTSGTYDQYF. CDR3 coding DNA: TGTGCCAGCAGCGTAGAAGGGACTAGCGGTACTTACGACCAGTACTTC.

A few counts support this clonotype. The chain carries TRBV4-2 and TRBJ2-7; D gene unclear. The germline V and J ends were trimmed by 0 bases and 12 bases, with 15 bases remaining between them. The germline V gene has CDR1 LGHNA and CDR2 YNFKEQ. This CDR3 has 13 residues. CDR3 nucleotides: TGTGCCAGCAGCCAAGAGGCAGCCGTCCTCAGGTACTTC. Translation gives CASSQEAAVLRYF.

This clonotype has only a few counts. This rearrangement joins TRBV6-1 to TRBJ2-7; 10 bases agree with TRBD2. The germline V gene has CDR1 MNHNS and CDR2 SASEGT. Trimming removed 6 bases from V and 2 bases from J; junction bases left unmatched: 7. CDR3 size: 15 residues. CDR3 protein: CASRLKTSGAYEQYF. The CDR3, as DNA: TGTGCCAGCAGACTAAAAACTAGCGGGGCCTACGAGCAGTACTTC.

This clonotype was recorded a few times. CDR3 sequence reads: CASSQDRDSTYEQYF. The CDR3 bases are TGTGCCAGCAGCCAAGACCGGGACTCTACCTACGAGCAGTACTTC. This sequence joins TRBV3-1 and TRBJ2-7, with D perhaps matching TRBD2 (6 bases). Deletions cut 0 bases from V and 2 bases from J, with 11 bases between. The germline gives CDR1 LGHDT, CDR2 YNNKEL (reference sequence). The CDR3 consists of 15 residues.

This clonotype came up a few times. The chain joins TRBV6-5 to TRBJ2-2; D might be TRBD2 (6 bases). Germline V gene sequence: CDR1 MNHEY, CDR2 SVGAGI. The CDR3 totals 17 residues. V was trimmed by 0 bases and J by 4 bases, leaving 15 bases between them. This CDR3 reads CASSYSSLALGTGELFF. In nucleotides, the CDR3 is TGTGCCAGCAGTTACTCTTCACTAGCATTGGGCACCGGGGAGCTGTTTTTT.

This clonotype was seen a handful of times. V and J are TRBV12-3 or TRBV12-4 and TRBJ2-1; D ambiguous. The V end lost 1 base, the J end lost 3 bases, and 4 bases lay between the germline ends. The CDR3 sequence is 13 residues long. This CDR3 is CASSLGNYNEQFF. Here the CDR3 DNA reads TGTGCCAGCAGTTTAGGTAACTACAATGAGCAGTTCTTC.

This clonotype was counted at least ten times. The genes are TRBV6-2 or TRBV6-3 and TRBJ2-7; 12 bases are shared with TRBD2. CDR3 length: 14 residues. The ends lost 7 bases at V and 2 bases at J; junction bases unmatched: 3. CDR1 and CDR2 from the germline V gene are MNHEY and SVGEGT. CDR3 loop: CASTRTSGAYEQYV. The DNA for the CDR3 is TGTGCCAGCACCCGGACTAGCGGGGCCTACGAGCAGTACGTC.

The chain links TRBV29-1 to TRBJ2-4; TRBD1 might be the D (6 bases). Germline CDR1 and CDR2: SQVTM and ANQGSEA. CDR3 length equals 13 residues. V was pared by 8 bases and J by 1 base, with 12 bases between. CDR3 loop: CSTIGQAKNIQYF. The CDR3 bases are TGCAGCACCATCGGACAGGCCAAAAACATTCAGTACTTC.

This chain connects TRBV6-6 to TRBJ2-5, with 8 bases matching TRBD1. Losses at the gene ends were 5 bases for V and 2 bases for J; bases not matched to a gene: 1. The germline V gene has CDR1 MNHNY and CDR2 SVGAGI (reference sequence). This CDR3 has 13 amino acids. The CDR3 here is CASSHRGQETQYF. DNA of the CDR3: TGTGCCAGCAGTCACAGGGGGCAAGAGACCCAGTACTTC.

This clonotype came up many times. CDR3 DNA: TGCGCCAGCGGACCAGGGGAGGTCTACAATGAGCAGTTCTTC. Protein sequence: CASGPGEVYNEQFF. This chain links TRBV5-1 with TRBJ2-1; D might be TRBD1 or TRBD2, each matching 6 bases. The germline V gene encodes CDR1 SGHRS and CDR2 YFSETQ. CDR3 size: 14 residues. V gave up 7 bases and J gave up 3 bases, with 14 bases separating them.

The gene calls are TRBV28 and TRBJ1-5; 9 bases map to TRBD1. Trimming took 7 bases from V and 4 from J; bases not matched to a gene: 8. CDR1 MDHEN and CDR2 SYDVKM come from the germline V gene. This CDR3 region has 15 residues. The CDR3 region is CASTPAGQGNQPQHF. The CDR3 nucleotides are TGTGCCAGCACCCCGGCCGGACAGGGGAATCAGCCCCAGCATTTT.

The CDR3 region has the DNA TGTGCCAGCAGTTTACCCGTAGGTCCCTACGAGCAGTACTTC. Residues: CASSLPVGPYEQYF. The V gene is TRBV28, the J gene TRBJ2-7, with D hard to call. The germline V gene has CDR1 MDHEN and CDR2 SYDVKM. Trimming removed 2 bases from V and 2 bases from J, with 10 bases in between. CDR3 length equals 14 residues. Together with reference TRBV28 and TRBJ2-7, the CDR3 gives the full variable domain: DVKVTQSSRYLVKRTGEKVFLECVQDMDHENMFWYRQDPGLGLRLIYFSYDVKMKEKGDIPEGYSVSREKKERFSLILESASTNQTSMYLCASSLPVGPYEQYFGPGTRLTVT.

V usage is TRBV6-7 and J usage is TRBJ1-1; D not resolved. TRBV6-7 is an ORF, and what it does is uncertain. V was pared by 6 bases and J by 10 bases, with 27 bases between. This CDR3 spans 16 amino acids. The CDR3, as DNA: TGTGCCAGCAGCTGGTCCCGCCTTGGGCCCCTAATGGTAGCTTTCTTT. This gives the protein CASSWSRLGPLMVAFF.

This clonotype came up many times. This rearrangement joins TRBV13 to TRBJ1-3, with 10 bases that match TRBD1. Losses at the gene ends were 5 bases for V and 3 bases for J; bases not matched to a gene: 7. Germline assignment: CDR1 PRHDT and CDR2 FYEKMQ (reference sequence). This CDR3 contains 16 residues. The CDR3 nucleotides read TGTGCCAGCAGCCCATGGACAGGGGGAAGTGGAAACACCATATATTTT. The encoded protein is CASSPWTGGSGNTIYF.

This clonotype was recorded at least ten times. The chain is built from TRBV6-2 or TRBV6-3 and TRBJ2-7; possible D gene TRBD1, 6 bases. The CDR3 length is 14 residues. V was trimmed by 0 bases and J by 3 bases, leaving 9 bases between them. CDR1 and CDR2 (germline): MNHEY, SVGEGT. The CDR3 nucleotides read TGTGCCAGCAGTTACTCCGGACAGAGCTACGAGCAGTACTTC. Translated: CASSYSGQSYEQYF.

This clonotype has a count of ten or more. The V call is TRBV15, the J call TRBJ2-1; TRBD1 might be the D (6 bases). Trimming took 3 bases from V and 3 from J, leaving 15 bases between them. The CDR3 contains 16 residues. Germline V gene lookup returns CDR1 LNHNV and CDR2 YYDKDF (reference sequence). CDR3 nucleotides: TGTGCCACCAGCAGTTTTCCAGGGGATCGCTACAATGAGCAGTTCTTC. This encodes CATSSFPGDRYNEQFF.

The CDR3 nucleotides are TGTGCCAGCAGCTTGCCCCTACAAGAGACCCAGTACTTC. Residues: CASSLPLQETQYF. The V gene is TRBV7-2, the J gene TRBJ2-5, with unresolved D. Germline CDR1 SGHTA, CDR2 FQGNSA. Between the trimmed V and J ends, which lost 3 bases and 2 bases, there was a span of 7 bases. CDR3 length: 13 amino acids. The entire variable domain, with the rest obtained from reference TRBV7-2 and TRBJ2-5, is as follows: GAGVSQSPSNKVTEKGKDVELRCDPISGHTALYWYRQSLGQGLEFLIYFQGNSAPDKSGLPSDRFSAERTGGSVSTLTIQRTQQEDSAVYLCASSLPLQETQYFGPGTRLLVL.

The chain employs TRBV29-1 and TRBJ1-2; 7 nucleotides agree with TRBD1. The CDR3 extends over 12 amino acids. Per germline, CDR1 SQVTM and CDR2 ANQGSEA. The V gene end was trimmed by 7 bases and the J gene end by 3 bases; junction bases not matched to a gene: 5. The chain's CDR3 is CSAMTGHYGYTF. As DNA, the CDR3 is TGCAGCGCCATGACAGGGCACTATGGCTACACCTTC.

A few counts support this clonotype. This chain links TRBV4-2 with TRBJ2-1, with D tentatively TRBD2 (5 bases). Germline V gene sequence: CDR1 LGHNA, CDR2 YNFKEQ. The CDR3 extends over 15 amino acids. V lost 2 bases and J 8 bases, leaving 16 bases between the germline ends. CDR3 nucleotide sequence: TGTGCCAGCAGCCAAACTAGGTCCTTTACATATGAGCAGTTCTTC. Translated: CASSQTRSFTYEQFF.